The 24 T cell receptor beta chains below all came from one sample that was sequenced in a study of T cells in Graves' hyperthyroidism and ophthalmopathy (dated by TCRdb to about 2019). Library preparation used multiplex PCR. The instrument was an Illumina HiSeq 2000. TCR beta CDR3 regions were amplified from RNA transcripts. The TCR CDR3 was subjected to a first round of RT-PCR using the HTBI primer set and the Qiagen OneStep RT-PCR kit. TCRdb took the public reads, trimmed them with fastp at Q25, ran MiXCR for clone calling and kept in-frame beta chains. Rows with one shared CDR3 protein collapse into an entry with the most common genes and DNA. In all, the sample holds more than 500,000 distinct CDR3 sequences, and roughly 15% of those were seen once. 3% to 4% of the sample lies in the top ten. The specimen was blood. These receptors all come from a woman aged 25 to 39 with Graves' hyperthyroidism.

CDR3 amino acids: CASSEWTGVQVAFF. Here the CDR3 DNA reads TGTGCCAGCAGTGAATGGACAGGGGTTCAGGTAGCTTTCTTT. The chain joins TRBV6-1 to TRBJ1-1, with 9 bases aligning to TRBD1. The V segment lost 2 bases and the J segment 10 bases; nucleotides outside the gene matches: 8. In germline, CDR1 is MNHNS, CDR2 SASEGT. The CDR3 has 14 amino acids.

At least ten counts were recorded for this clonotype. The rearrangement links TRBV30 to TRBJ2-1; D call uncertain. The CDR3 runs 11 residues. CDR1 and CDR2 (germline): GTSNPN, SVGIG (reference sequence). CDR3 in amino acids: CGVSSYNEQFF. The CDR3 DNA follows: TGTGGGGTTAGCTCCTACAATGAGCAGTTCTTC.

The chain carries TRBV27 and TRBJ2-1, with TRBD2 identical over 14 bases. The CDR3 spans 16 residues. The germline CDR1 and CDR2 sequences are MNHEY and SMNVEV (reference sequence). V trimming: 8 bases; J trimming: 9 bases; junction bases outside the gene matches: 12. DNA for the CDR3: TGTGCCAGCCGAGCCGGGACTAGCGGGAGTAGCGCTGAGCAGTTCTTC. Amino acids: CASRAGTSGSSAEQFF.

This clonotype was recorded a few times. Possible read error: a much larger clone is one base away. The chain uses TRBV11-3 and TRBJ2-1; weak D call: TRBD1 (5 bases). The CDR3 totals 14 residues. Germline V CDR1 and CDR2: SGHNT, YENEEA. CDR3 sequence (DNA): TGTGCCTGCAGCTTACCAGGGCCCTACAATGAGCAGTTCTTC. It yields the protein CACSLPGPYNEQFF.

This chain's CDR3 is CASSEVNRGRSPLHF. The CDR3 DNA reads as TGTGCCAGCAGTGAAGTCAACAGGGGGCGTTCACCCCTCCACTTT. The chain employs TRBV6-1 and TRBJ1-6; 9 bases line up with TRBD1. Losses at the gene ends were 1 base for V and 9 bases for J; bases not matched to a gene: 4. Germline loops: CDR1 MNHNS, CDR2 SASEGT. The CDR3 is 15 residues long.

This clonotype was recorded many times. The gene calls are TRBV30 and TRBJ2-1; TRBD1 is a possible D gene (5 bases). Per the germline V gene, CDR1 is GTSNPN and CDR2 is SVGIG (reference sequence). Trimming cost V 0 bases and J 9 bases, with 12 bases left between them. The CDR3 is made up of 13 amino acids. DNA of the CDR3: TGTGCCTGGAGTGTCCGGACCGACAGTGAGCAGTTCTTC. Protein sequence: CAWSVRTDSEQFF.

The table lists this clonotype with a few counts. The rearrangement joins TRBV7-8 to TRBJ2-1, with D possibly being TRBD2 (5 bases). CDR3 size: 11 residues. V gave up 2 bases and J gave up 10 bases, with 6 bases separating them. CDR1 and CDR2 (germline): SGHVS, FQNEAQ. CDR3 residues: CASSLPGEQFF. The DNA of the CDR3 is TGTGCCAGCAGCTTACCGGGGGAGCAGTTCTTC.

V is TRBV19 and J is TRBJ2-1, with 10 bases matching TRBD2. Germline assignment: CDR1 LNHDA and CDR2 SQIVND (reference sequence). The CDR3 runs 15 residues. J was trimmed by 7 bases and V by 8 bases; bases with no gene match: 11. The CDR3 is CASSETSGPGNEQFF. As DNA, the CDR3 is TGTGCCAGTTCCGAGACTAGCGGGCCGGGGAATGAGCAGTTCTTC.

The table lists this clonotype with a count of one. The chain carries TRBV27 and TRBJ2-3; TRBD1 agrees at 10 bases. The CDR3 runs to 20 residues. The germline gives CDR1 MNHEY, CDR2 SMNVEV (reference sequence). Trimming cost V 4 bases and J 2 bases; bases outside gene matches: 18. DNA of the CDR3: TGTGCCAGCAGTTGGAGCCCAAACAATGGGACAGGGGCACCCACAGATACGCAGTATTTT. Residues: CASSWSPNNGTGAPTDTQYF.

The V call is TRBV10-2, the J call TRBJ2-5, with TRBD2 matching over 7 bases. Per germline, CDR1 WSHSY and CDR2 SAAADI. With V trimmed by 4 bases and J by 10 bases, 24 bases remained unmatched. The CDR3 totals 18 residues. The CDR3 DNA sequence: TGCGCCAGCAGTGGGTTCCTCCGGGACTACCCCCCCAGACGGGACCAGTACTTC. Translated, it gives CASSGFLRDYPPRRDQYF.

This clonotype was counted between two and nine times. The chain employs TRBV9 and TRBJ2-5, with a tentative D call TRBD2 (6 bases). CDR3 length: 14 amino acids. V lost 2 bases to trimming and J lost 0 bases, with 8 bases between them. The germline V gene has CDR1 SGDLS and CDR2 YYNGEE. The CDR3 sequence: CASSVAGHQETQYF. The CDR3 nucleotides read TGTGCCAGCAGCGTGGCGGGGCACCAAGAGACCCAGTACTTC.

This clonotype showed up just a few times. The rearrangement uses TRBV28 and TRBJ1-1, with 9 bases aligning to TRBD1. The CDR3 is 15 residues long. V shed 10 bases and J 3 bases; nucleotides not matched to a gene: 12. Germline values: CDR1 MDHEN, CDR2 SYDVKM. The CDR3 bases are TGTGCCACCGAATACGGGAGGACAGGGGACACTGAAGCTTTCTTT. Amino acid sequence: CATEYGRTGDTEAFF.

In its sample, this clonotype was seen many times. The V gene is TRBV30, the J gene TRBJ1-5; 8 nucleotides align to TRBD1. Germline V CDR1 and CDR2: GTSNPN, SVGIG (reference sequence). The CDR3 is 16 amino acids. The ends lost 1 base at V and 6 bases at J; junction bases unmatched: 11. CDR3 DNA sequence: TGTGCCTGGAGTGCGAGGACAGGGATCTCCTCTCAGCCCCAGCATTTT. Translation gives CAWSARTGISSQPQHF. Looking up the rest from reference TRBV30 and TRBJ1-5 gives the full variable domain: SQTIHQWPATLVQPVGSPLSLECTVEGTSNPNLYWYRQAAGRGLQLLFYSVGIGQISSEVPQNLSASRPQDRQFILSSKKLLLSDSGFYLCAWSARTGISSQPQHFGDGTRLSIL.

The chain recombines TRBV29-1 with TRBJ2-7, with 8 bases lining up with TRBD1. The CDR3 consists of 14 residues. Germline CDR1 is SQVTM and CDR2 is ANQGSEA. With V trimmed by 5 bases and J by 4 bases, 10 bases remained unmatched. The DNA of the CDR3 is TGCAGCGTTACAGGGGGTCCCACCTTATACGAGCAGTACTTC. This encodes CSVTGGPTLYEQYF.

The V gene is TRBV7-9, the J gene TRBJ1-2; no clear D gene. Germline V gene data show CDR1 as SEHNR and CDR2 as FQNEAQ (reference sequence). The ends were cut back, 3 bases at V and 3 bases at J, with 14 bases in the middle. The CDR3 loop spans 15 amino acids. The CDR3 loop is CASSFLQARHYGYTF. The CDR3 region has the DNA TGTGCCAGCAGCTTTCTTCAGGCCCGTCACTATGGCTACACCTTC.

The sample holds many counts of this clonotype. The chain has TRBV28 and TRBJ1-5; TRBD1 is a possible D gene (5 bases). Per the germline V gene, CDR1 is MDHEN and CDR2 is SYDVKM. The CDR3 runs 12 residues. The V gene lost 3 bases and the J gene lost 9 bases, with 9 bases spanning the gap. In DNA, the CDR3 is TGTGCCAGCAGTTTCAGACAGCCGCCCCAGCATTTT. This sequence encodes CASSFRQPPQHF.

This clonotype was counted at least ten times. V is TRBV6-1 and J is TRBJ1-2; possibly TRBD1 for D (5 bases). CDR1 and CDR2 (germline): MNHNS, SASEGT. The CDR3 runs to 15 residues. V gave up 2 bases and J gave up 7 bases, with 17 bases separating them. CDR3 nucleotide sequence: TGTGCCAGCAGTGAATTAGGGGCACCCTCACGTGGCTACACCTTC. This gives the protein CASSELGAPSRGYTF.

This clonotype was detected a few times. The chain has TRBV6-5 and TRBJ1-4, with D possibly TRBD1 on 5 matching bases. Germline lookup yields CDR1 MNHEY and CDR2 SVGAGI. The CDR3 loop spans 15 amino acids. Deletions cut 2 bases from V and 6 bases from J, with 13 bases between. Written as DNA, the CDR3 is TGTGCCAGCAGTTACCCGGGACGGGGGGATGAAAAACTGTTTTTT. This encodes CASSYPGRGDEKLFF.

The table lists this clonotype with a few counts. The J gene is TRBJ1-6, the V gene TRBV9; D unresolved. The CDR3 contains 20 residues. Germline CDR1 is SGDLS and CDR2 is YYNGEE. V was clipped by 6 bases and J by 0 bases, with 25 bases between them. The CDR3 spells CASTMSDSLRVSSYNSPLHF. CDR3 bases: TGTGCCAGCACCATGAGCGATTCGTTACGGGTTAGCTCCTATAATTCACCCCTCCACTTT.

The gene calls are TRBV3-1 and TRBJ2-7, with D possibly being TRBD2 (5 bases). CDR1 is LGHDT and CDR2 is YNNKEL in the germline V gene (reference sequence). The CDR3 contains 15 residues. With 1 base removed from V and 4 bases from J, the gap between germline ends came to 14 bases. The CDR3 region is CASSQAAGLHYEQYF. CDR3 nucleotides: TGTGCCAGCAGCCAAGCGGCAGGACTCCATTACGAGCAGTACTTC.

This clonotype was detected ten times or more. This rearrangement joins TRBV3-1 to TRBJ2-3; a possible D gene is TRBD2 (6 bases). V was pared by 0 bases and J by 5 bases, with 12 bases between. The CDR3 consists of 15 residues. Germline CDR1 and CDR2: LGHDT and YNNKEL (reference sequence). The chain's CDR3 is CASSQDRLRGDTQYF. The CDR3 DNA reads TGTGCCAGCAGCCAAGATCGGTTGCGGGGAGATACGCAGTATTTT.

V gene TRBV4-1 combines with J gene TRBJ2-6; 9 bases line up with TRBD1. The V gene end was trimmed by 2 bases and the J gene end by 1 base; junction bases not matched to a gene: 9. The CDR3 is 19 amino acids. Per the germline V gene, CDR1 is MGHRA and CDR2 is YSYEKL. Here the CDR3 DNA reads TGCGCCAGCAGCCAACGCACCGGGACAGGGCTGTCTGGGGCCAACGTCCTGACTTTC. Encoded protein: CASSQRTGTGLSGANVLTF.

The rearrangement uses TRBV29-1 and TRBJ1-2; D is possibly TRBD1 (6 bases). Germline assignment: CDR1 SQVTM and CDR2 ANQGSEA. This CDR3 is built from 11 residues. Trimming shortened V by 7 bases and J by 8 bases, and 14 bases separated the two germline ends. In DNA form, the CDR3 reads TGCAGCGCCCAGACAGGTGAAGGCTACACCTTC. It encodes CSAQTGEGYTF.

Many counts were recorded for this clonotype. The J gene is TRBJ2-7, the V gene TRBV6-1; a possible D gene is TRBD2 (5 bases). Germline V lookup: CDR1 MNHNS, CDR2 SASEGT. The V gene lost 6 bases and the J gene lost 3 bases, with 12 bases spanning the gap. CDR3 length: 13 amino acids. The CDR3 DNA sequence: TGTGCCAGCAGGTTCAAAGGGAGCTACGAGCAGTACTTC. Its translation is CASRFKGSYEQYF.